The clone carrying this TCR beta chain was recorded a few times. Antigen unknown. Genomic DNA templated the TCR beta VDJ and CDR3 profiling. MiXCR was run by TCRdb on the reads, yielding one entry per CDR3 protein. The table records some 180,000 distinct CDR3 sequences, about half of them present only once. The entry originates in a study of CD8+CD57+ T cells in acquired aplastic anemia. Looking at the study overall: Mean DNA quantity obtained from sorted CD4+ and CD8+ cells was about 3.2 ug. Study results and caveats: Found in both controls and patients were around 29 CD8+ CDR3 sequences. A significant difference in CD8+ Simpson's diversity between patients and controls was not found.

V shed 4 bases and J shed 5 bases, with 14 bases lying between them. The CDR3 runs 14 residues. Germline assignment: CDR1 MNHEY and CDR2 SMNVEV (reference sequence). This TCR came from a human donor in good health. The chain links TRBV27 to TRBJ1-1; possibly TRBD1 for D (6 bases). What was sequenced was sorted CD4+, CD8+, or CD8+CD57+ T cells (not recorded which) from PBMCs. The CDR3 loop is CASSSTGSRTEAFF. The CDR3 DNA sequence: TGTGCCAGCAGTTCGACAGGAAGCAGGACTGAAGCTTTCTTT.